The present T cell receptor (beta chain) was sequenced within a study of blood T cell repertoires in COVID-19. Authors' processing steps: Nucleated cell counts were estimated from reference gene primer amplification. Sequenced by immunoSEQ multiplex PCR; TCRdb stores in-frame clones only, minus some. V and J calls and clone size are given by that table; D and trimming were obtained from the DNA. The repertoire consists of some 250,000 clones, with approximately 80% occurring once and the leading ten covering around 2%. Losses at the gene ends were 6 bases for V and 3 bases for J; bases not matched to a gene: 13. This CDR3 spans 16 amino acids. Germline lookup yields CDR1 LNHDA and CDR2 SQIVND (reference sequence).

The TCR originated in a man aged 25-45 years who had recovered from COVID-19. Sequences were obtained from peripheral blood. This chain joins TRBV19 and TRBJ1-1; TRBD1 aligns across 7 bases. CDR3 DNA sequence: TGTGCCAGTAGCGAGGAGAGGGGGCGCCGGGACACTGAAGCTTTCTTT. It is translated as CASSEERGRRDTEAFF. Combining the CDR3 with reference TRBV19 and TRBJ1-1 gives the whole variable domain DGGITQSPKYLFRKEGQNVTLSCEQNLNHDAMYWYRQDPGQGLRLIYYSQIVNDFQKGDIAEGYSVSREKKESFPLTVTSAQKNPTAFYLCASSEERGRRDTEAFFGQGTRLTVV.